Many counts were recorded for the clone carrying this TCR beta chain. Its antigen remains unidentified. Trimming removed 5 bases from V and 4 bases from J; junction bases left unmatched: 8. Germline CDR1 is SGHVS and CDR2 is FNYEAQ. This CDR3 has 14 amino acids. Using quantitative 5'-RACE with molecular barcodes, the authors made TCR beta libraries. Via MiXCR, TCRdb re-called the 5' RACE reads, giving one row per CDR3 protein. The data contain roughly 700,000 distinct CDR3 sequences, around 20% of them singletons. These data originate in a study of CD8 T cells in ankylosing spondylitis. Study-level results: A motif of under ten highly homologous TCR beta variants was seen as apparently characteristic of ankylosing spondylitis blood. Reports say disease-linked clones showed up significantly more in matched ankylosing spondylitis synovial fluid. Reports of some motif variants in reactive arthritis synovial fluid and blood predate this one.

The sequenced sample was blood, either unsorted or a sorted T cell fraction (not recorded which). The sequence derives from a male donor with ankylosing spondylitis. The chain uses TRBV7-6 and TRBJ2-7; 7 bases line up with TRBD1. CDR3 residues: CASSVGTASYEQYF. CDR3 nucleotide sequence: TGTGCCAGCAGCGTAGGGACAGCCTCGTACGAGCAGTACTTC.